The T cell receptor (beta chain) under discussion was sequenced for a study of blood T cells in healthy people across ages. General observations from the study: Those diversity estimates obtained from one million T cells were thought to be underestimates.

About this clonotype: The antigen is unknown.

Through a sample-barcoded 5' primer and a J-beta primer mix, a second PCR was run for roughly 6 to 11 cycles. Each CDR3 protein is one row after TCRdb ran MiXCR on the 5' RACE reads. The sample consists of approximately 400,000 distinct CDR3 sequences, 50% to 60% of them appearing once. Total RNA amounts of at least 5.5 micrograms were extracted per sample. The origin of this receptor is a man aged 60-69 years in good health. Input material: blood.

The CDR3 nucleotides read TGCAGCGTTAGAGGGACTAGTCGGCACAATGAGCAGTTCTTC. It codes for CSVRGTSRHNEQFF. The V and J genes are TRBV29-1 and TRBJ2-1; 8 nucleotides match TRBD2. Germline lookup yields CDR1 SQVTM and CDR2 ANQGSEA. J gave up 5 bases and V 5 bases, and 8 bases lay outside the gene matches. CDR3 length equals 14 residues.